The 2 T cell receptor beta chains listed next were all sequenced from one sample in a study of vaccination and CD4 T cells after COVID-19. Treatment noted: approximately 11-day PBMC culture with coronavirus spike peptide pools or control peptides (ViraFEST assay). The antigens for these receptors are not known. The Oncomine TCR Beta short-read assay sequenced DNA from cultured CD4+ T cells. TCRdb redid the calling of the PCR reads with MiXCR, one entry per CDR3 protein. This sample has about 12,000 distinct CDR3 sequences, with 50% found just once. Material: CD4+ T cells from blood, cultured in vitro. The receptor set was obtained from a human donor who had recovered from COVID-19.

The rearrangement joins TRBV28 to TRBJ2-3, with D possibly TRBD1 on 5 matching bases. The V end was cut by 6 bases, the J end by 6 bases, with 28 bases between. This CDR3 region has 18 residues. Germline assignment: CDR1 MDHEN and CDR2 SYDVKM. The CDR3 reads CASSSRFDWGGPTDTQYF. CDR3 DNA: TGTGCCAGCAGCAGTCGTTTTGACTGGGGCGGACCTACGGATACGCAGTATTTT.

The table lists this clonotype with a few counts. This rearrangement joins TRBV27 to TRBJ2-7; D not resolved. This CDR3 is 11 amino acids long. In germline, CDR1 is MNHEY, CDR2 SMNVEV (reference sequence). V shed 8 bases and J shed 3 bases, with 8 bases lying between them. CDR3 sequence: CASGPYYEQYF. For the CDR3, the DNA is TGTGCCAGCGGACCATACTACGAGCAGTACTTC.